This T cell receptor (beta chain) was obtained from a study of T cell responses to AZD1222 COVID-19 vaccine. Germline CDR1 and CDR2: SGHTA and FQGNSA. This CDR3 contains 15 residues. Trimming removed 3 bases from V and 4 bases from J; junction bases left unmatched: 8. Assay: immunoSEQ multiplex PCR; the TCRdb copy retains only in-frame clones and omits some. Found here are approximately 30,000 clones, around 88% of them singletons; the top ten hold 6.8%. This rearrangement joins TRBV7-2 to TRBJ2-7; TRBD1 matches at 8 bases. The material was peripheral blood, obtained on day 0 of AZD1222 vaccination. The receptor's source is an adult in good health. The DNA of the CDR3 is TGTGCCAGCAGCTTCAGGGGGCGTACCCCTTACGAGCAGTACTTC. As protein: CASSFRGRTPYEQYF.